The clone carrying this TCR beta chain was seen a handful of times. V shed 4 bases and J 7 bases; nucleotides not matched to a gene: 3. The CDR3 totals 14 residues. Germline V gives CDR1 ENHRY, CDR2 SYGVKD. The data are from a study of patients and donors after allogeneic stem cell transplantation. TCRdb reprocessed the RT-PCR reads with MiXCR, giving one entry per CDR3 protein. Among roughly 940,000 distinct CDR3 sequences listed, more than 15% were seen once. Sequenced input: blood, either unsorted or a sorted T cell fraction (not recorded which). The source is a human donor who was either an allogeneic HSCT recipient or a stem cell or donor lymphocyte infusion donor (not recorded which). It is not recorded whose cells these are; they may come from a transplant donor. The chain joins TRBV10-3 to TRBJ2-2; 10 bases align to TRBD2. CDR3 residues: CAISGLAGHGELFF. For the CDR3, the DNA is TGTGCCATCAGTGGACTAGCGGGCCACGGGGAGCTGTTTTTT.